Following are 3 T cell receptor beta chains from one sample sequenced in a study of CD8+CD57+ T cells in acquired aplastic anemia. Patients picked for sequencing had shown CD8+CD57+ cell expansion detected by flow cytometry. The TCR beta profiling, which covered VDJ combination and CDR3 sequence, was carried out using genomic DNA as the template. TCRdb used MiXCR to reprocess the reads, holding one entry per CDR3 protein. The top ten hold approximately 1.2% of the sample, which has under 350,000 distinct CDR3 sequences, about three fifths seen once. Sample: sorted CD4+, CD8+, or CD8+CD57+ T cells (not recorded which) from PBMCs. The receptors originated from a human donor with aplastic anemia.

The V call is TRBV7-2, the J call TRBJ2-5; D may correspond to TRBD1 or TRBD2 (7 bases each). The CDR3 length is 16 residues. The ends were cut back, 5 bases at V and 1 base at J, with 17 bases in the middle. CDR1 is SGHTA and CDR2 is FQGNSA in the germline V gene. The CDR3 DNA is TGTGCCAGCAGCACCCAGGGGGGGGGCAGCCAAGAGACCCAGTACTTC. It specifies CASSTQGGGSQETQYF.

This clonotype came up many times. This chain uses TRBV3-1 with TRBJ2-3; no clear D gene. The CDR3 is made up of 12 amino acids. The V gene lost 1 base and the J gene lost 5 bases, with 4 bases spanning the gap. CDR1 and CDR2 (germline): LGHDT, YNNKEL (reference sequence). The CDR3 DNA reads TGTGCCAGCAGCCAAGTCAGAGATACGCAGTATTTT. Protein: CASSQVRDTQYF.

This clonotype was found a few times. The chain has TRBV20-1 and TRBJ1-1, with D uncertain. The CDR3 runs 14 residues. V lost 2 bases and J 3 bases, leaving 13 bases between the germline ends. The germline V gene has CDR1 DFQATT and CDR2 SNEGSKA (reference sequence). The DNA of the CDR3 is TGCAGTGCTAGATCCGGGAGGGTGGACACTGAAGCTTTCTTT. Translating it yields CSARSGRVDTEAFF.